Here is one TCR beta chain with its context. This entry belongs to a study of chemoradiotherapy in HPV16-positive cancers. On the study more broadly: A couple of HPV16-positive patients' cells yielded candidate HPV-specific clones and common motifs.

Repertoires were generated with immunoSEQ multiplex PCR, while TCRdb's copy carries only in-frame clones and drops some. The sample has approximately 12,000 clones; roughly 90% are singletons. With V trimmed by 1 base and J by 2 bases, 17 bases remained unmatched. Per the germline V gene, CDR1 is MGHRA and CDR2 is YSYEKL. The CDR3 extends over 20 amino acids. The sequences come from blood, collected from a patient who underwent chemoradiotherapy. This TCR came from a human donor with HPV-associated anogenital cancer. V is TRBV4-1 and J is TRBJ1-2; 9 bases are shared with TRBD1. This CDR3 is CASSQGGTGQGLEGNYGYTF. CDR3 nucleotide sequence: TGCGCCAGCAGCCAAGGGGGAACGGGACAGGGATTAGAAGGCAACTATGGCTACACCTTC.